These 2 T cell receptor beta chains were sequenced from one sample in a study of T cells in Graves' hyperthyroidism and ophthalmopathy. TCR beta CDR3 regions were amplified from RNA. The study used the HTBI primer set for a first-round RT-PCR of the TCR CDR3. TCRdb used MiXCR to reprocess the multiplex PCR reads, holding one entry per CDR3 protein. In the table there are about 600,000 distinct CDR3 sequences, about 16% of which are singletons. Sequenced input: blood. Receptors were obtained from a woman in her 40s with Graves' ophthalmopathy.

V is TRBV6-1 and J is TRBJ2-7, with TRBD1 as a possible D gene (6 bases). The V end lost 4 bases, the J end lost 0 bases, and 10 bases lay between the germline ends. CDR3 length: 14 residues. Germline V CDR1 and CDR2: MNHNS, SASEGT. The CDR3 DNA sequence: TGTGCCAGCAGTGCGGCGACAGGCTCCTACGAGCAGTACTTC. Translated, it gives CASSAATGSYEQYF.

This clonotype was observed at least ten times. The chain carries TRBV5-1 and TRBJ1-5; D is perhaps TRBD1 (6 bases). CDR1 and CDR2 (germline): SGHRS, YFSETQ. The CDR3 consists of 13 residues. V dropped 4 bases and J dropped 7 bases, with 12 bases sitting between them. The CDR3 DNA sequence: TGCGCCAGCAGCCCCGAGGGGGGGCAGCCCCAGCATTTT. Translating gives CASSPEGGQPQHF.